Listed below are T cell receptor beta chains from one sample, sequenced in a study of a mutant IDH1 vaccine in newly diagnosed glioma. Their antigens are not known. Sequenced by immunoSEQ multiplex PCR; TCRdb stores in-frame clones only, minus some. The data hold around 130,000 clones, with about 82% observed a single time. The sample consisted of PBMCs, taken from a glioma patient whose treatment included an IDH1 peptide vaccine. The receptors here all came from a man aged 35-49 years with glioma. CDR3s include the opening cysteine and the closing phenylalanine or tryptophan. The D gene is left open where the match is weak. Clone size is given for some rows only: seen once, a few or many times, or a class if the clone is expanded.

V gene,D gene,J gene,clone size,CDR3 DNA,CDR3 protein
TRBV6-5,.,TRBJ1-2,.,TGTGCCAGCAGTTTGGGTTCGGGAAATGGCTACACCTTC,CASSLGSGNGYTF
TRBV6-5,.,TRBJ1-2,few,TGTGCCAGCACCCAAGTAGGCAGTGGCTACACCTTC,CASTQVGSGYTF
TRBV18,.,TRBJ1-2,.,TGTGCCAGCTCACCGACGGATGGCTACACCTTC,CASSPTDGYTF
TRBV7-2,TRBD1,TRBJ1-5,few,TGTGCCAGCAGCTTAACACAGGGGGACCCCCAGCATTTT,CASSLTQGDPQHF
TRBV7-2,.,TRBJ2-7,.,TGTGCCAGCAGCTTATCTGTGGGGTACGAGCAGTACTTC,CASSLSVGYEQYF
TRBV27,TRBD2,TRBJ2-3,.,TGTGCCAGCAGTCTTATCAGGACTAGCGAAATAGATACGCAGTATTTT,CASSLIRTSEIDTQYF
TRBV6-1,TRBD2,TRBJ2-4,.,TGTGCCAGCACTTTATCCGGGACTAGGGAAAACATTCAGTACTTC,CASTLSGTRENIQYF
TRBV10-3,.,TRBJ2-1,.,TGTGCTTCTTCCCCTAACGGGGTAGGCAATGAGCAGTTCTTC,CASSPNGVGNEQFF
TRBV21-1,.,TRBJ2-4,.,TGTGCCAGCAGCAATTTTTTAAGCGGGGGCGAGTCCAAAAACATTCAGTACTTC,CASSNFLSGGESKNIQYF
TRBV10-3,TRBD1,TRBJ2-7,.,TGTGCCATCAGATCGACAGGGGTGGACGAGCAGTACTTC,CAIRSTGVDEQYF
TRBV28,.,TRBJ1-2,.,TGTGCCAGCAGAGAGAGCCTTGGCTACACCTTC,CASRESLGYTF
TRBV9,.,TRBJ2-1,.,TGTGCCAGCAGCGTACTTAACAACAATGAGCAGTTCTTC,CASSVLNNNEQFF
TRBV6-6,.,TRBJ2-1,.,TGTGCCAGCAGTTACGACAGACACTCCTACAATGAGCAGTTCTTC,CASSYDRHSYNEQFF
TRBV6-6,.,TRBJ1-5,.,TGTGCCAGCAGTTACGGTAGCAATCAGCCCCAGCATTTT,CASSYGSNQPQHF
TRBV5-4,TRBD1,TRBJ1-2,once,TGTGCCAGCAGGAATAACAGGGCCAGGGGGAACTATGGCTACACCTTC,CASRNNRARGNYGYTF
TRBV15,.,TRBJ1-2,many,TGTGCCACCAGCAGAGATGTGGGTGGATATGGCTACACCTTC,CATSRDVGGYGYTF
TRBV15,TRBD2,TRBJ2-5,.,TGTGCCACCAGCAGAGAACGGACGGGGGGGGTTCAAGAGACCCAGTACTTC,CATSRERTGGVQETQYF
TRBV7-2,.,TRBJ2-3,.,TGTGCCAGCAGCCTACCTCTCGCGGGGTCCCCCGGGGATACGCAGTATTTT,CASSLPLAGSPGDTQYF
TRBV10-1,TRBD2,TRBJ2-1,.,TGCGCCAGCAGTGAGACGGGACTAGCGGGTTACAATGAGCAGTTCTTC,CASSETGLAGYNEQFF
TRBV4-3,TRBD1,TRBJ2-7,.,TGCGCCAGCAGCCGAGAGGACAGGGGTTACGAGCAGTACTTC,CASSREDRGYEQYF
TRBV6-6,.,TRBJ2-1,.,TGTGCCAGCAGGGGGCCTTTAGGAGGCACCTACAATGAGCAGTTCTTC,CASRGPLGGTYNEQFF
TRBV7-9,.,TRBJ1-2,.,TGTGCCAGCAGTCTTCGGGGGGATGGCTACACCTTC,CASSLRGDGYTF
TRBV7-3,.,TRBJ1-1,.,TGTGCCAGCAGTTACCCGGGGGGAGGTGAAGCTTTCTTT,CASSYPGGGEAFF
TRBV5-4,.,TRBJ2-1,.,TGTGCCAGCAGCTTGCCCGGGAGCTCCTACAATGAGCAGTTCTTC,CASSLPGSSYNEQFF
TRBV15,.,TRBJ2-6,.,TGTGCCACCAGCGAAGGGTTCTCTGGGGCCAACGTCCTGACTTTC,CATSEGFSGANVLTF
TRBV7-2,.,TRBJ2-7,few,TGTGCCAGCTCCCAAGCAGGGGATGTGGGTTACGAGCAGTACTTC,CASSQAGDVGYEQYF
TRBV9,.,TRBJ1-2,few,TGTGCCAGCAGCGTAGGGCAGGGTGATGGCTACACCTTC,CASSVGQGDGYTF
TRBV28,.,TRBJ2-3,.,TGTGCCAGCAATGGCGGGTCCACAGATACGCAGTATTTT,CASNGGSTDTQYF
TRBV5-1,.,TRBJ2-3,.,TGCGCCAGCAGCGAAGGGAGGGGGACACCGAGCACAGATACGCAGTATTTT,CASSEGRGTPSTDTQYF
TRBV7-2,.,TRBJ2-5,.,TGTGCCAGCAGCTTAGTAGGAAAAGAGACCCAGTACTTC,CASSLVGKETQYF
TRBV7-9,.,TRBJ1-2,.,TGTGCCAGCAGCCAAATAGGCTCGAAGTATGGCTACACCTTC,CASSQIGSKYGYTF